Following are 6 T cell receptor beta chains from one sample sequenced in a study of T cells in localized non-small cell lung cancer. The method was immunoSEQ multiplex PCR; TCRdb's version includes in-frame clones alone and lacks a portion of them. The data hold about 52,000 clones, with about three quarters observed a single time. The sequencing used PBMCs, collected before any cancer treatment. The receptors shown here come from a woman aged 35 to 75 with stage II lung adenocarcinoma.

The chain carries TRBV28 and TRBJ1-4; D call uncertain. Trimming cost V 1 base and J 5 bases, with 14 bases left between them. CDR1 and CDR2 (germline): MDHEN, SYDVKM. The length of the CDR3 is 16 residues. The CDR3 reads CASSLSLTDGNEKLFF. In DNA, the CDR3 is TGTGCCAGCAGTTTATCCCTCACGGATGGGAATGAAAAACTGTTTTTT.

Comments on this clone: A far larger clone is off by one base, so a read error is likely. The V and J genes are TRBV4-2 and TRBJ2-7, with a weak D call TRBD2 (7 bases). V was clipped by 1 base and J by 5 bases, with 12 bases between them. CDR3 size: 14 residues. Germline V CDR1 and CDR2: LGHNA, YNFKEQ. The CDR3 protein is CASSQGGGYDEQYF. The CDR3 DNA reads TGTGCCAGCAGCCAAGGCGGGGGCTACGACGAGCAGTACTTC.

This chain joins TRBV6-5 and TRBJ2-1; D gene uncertain. The CDR3 loop spans 14 amino acids. Trimming cost V 4 bases and J 6 bases, with 13 bases left between them. Germline CDR1 is MNHEY and CDR2 is SVGAGI. The CDR3 bases are TGTGCCAGCAGTTCCCCCCCACTGGCCAATGAGCAGTTCTTC. Translating it yields CASSSPPLANEQFF.

The genes are TRBV5-1 and TRBJ1-6; the D gene is possibly TRBD1 (6 bases). There are 14 residues in the CDR3. CDR1 and CDR2 from the germline V gene are SGHRS and YFSETQ. Between the trimmed V and J ends, which lost 4 bases and 5 bases, there was a span of 10 bases. The CDR3 reads CASSPGDHNSPLHF. The DNA for the CDR3 is TGCGCCAGCAGCCCAGGGGATCATAATTCACCCCTCCACTTT.

V gene TRBV6-6 combines with J gene TRBJ2-3, with D perhaps given as TRBD1 or TRBD2 (6 bases each). This CDR3 is built from 14 residues. Per germline, CDR1 MNHNY and CDR2 SVGAGI (reference sequence). Trimming pared 8 bases from V and 0 bases from J, leaving 12 bases between. CDR3 DNA: TGTGCCAGCTCAAGAGGGGGGAGCACAGATACGCAGTATTTT. It specifies CASSRGGSTDTQYF.

The V and J genes are TRBV2 and TRBJ1-1; D unresolved. The CDR3 totals 14 residues. Per germline, CDR1 SNHLY and CDR2 FYNNEI. V was trimmed by 8 bases and J by 0 bases, leaving 13 bases between them. CDR3 sequence reads: CASVAQTLNTEAFF. In DNA, the CDR3 is TGTGCCAGCGTTGCACAGACTTTGAACACTGAAGCTTTCTTT.